This is a list of T cell receptor beta chains from one sample in a study of shared clonotypes between healthy human individuals. Repertoires were generated with immunoSEQ multiplex PCR, while TCRdb's copy carries only in-frame clones and drops some. Of approximately 2.5 million clones in the sample, over 85% were seen once. The sequenced sample consisted of naive CD4+ T cells from PBMCs. The receptors were gathered from a man aged 18-30 years in good health. Some clones in this sample may be carry-over from other donors' samples. Both conserved end residues are part of each CDR3. The D gene is left open where the match is weak.

TRBJ1-1 | TRBV2 | - | 14 | CASSEDRASTEAFF | TGTGCCAGCAGTGAAGACAGGGCGAGCACTGAAGCTTTCTTT
TRBJ2-7 | TRBV28 | TRBD2 | 12 | CASTSGRNEQYF | TGTGCCAGCACCAGCGGGAGGAACGAGCAGTACTTC
TRBJ2-5 | TRBV5-6 | TRBD1 | 17 | CASSYRDRGISWETQYF | TGTGCCAGCAGCTATCGGGACAGGGGTATCAGTTGGGAGACCCAGTACTTC
TRBJ2-1 | TRBV9 | - | 14 | CASSAGVQDNEQFF | TGTGCCAGCAGCGCGGGGGTTCAGGACAATGAGCAGTTCTTC
TRBJ2-1 | TRBV11-3 | TRBD1 | 18 | CASSLGTGTGTRVNEQFF | TGTGCCAGCAGCTTGGGGACCGGGACAGGGACCCGGGTCAATGAGCAGTTCTTC
TRBJ2-3 | TRBV14 | - | 16 | CASSQDSGRNTDTQYF | TGTGCCAGCAGCCAAGATTCGGGACGGAACACAGATACGCAGTATTTT
TRBJ2-1 | TRBV7-3 | - | 14 | CASSLAQAANEQFF | TGTGCCAGCAGCTTAGCCCAGGCGGCTAATGAGCAGTTCTTC
TRBJ2-7 | TRBV9 | - | 16 | CASSLDPGFNSYEQYF | TGTGCCAGCAGCCTCGACCCGGGTTTTAACTCCTACGAGCAGTACTTC
TRBJ1-1 | TRBV30 | - | 13 | CAWSVQGNTEAFF | TGTGCCTGGAGTGTCCAAGGGAACACTGAAGCTTTCTTT
TRBJ2-7 | TRBV7-2 | - | 12 | CASSLRLGEQYF | TGTGCCAGCAGCCTCCGGTTGGGGGAGCAGTACTTC
TRBJ2-7 | TRBV21-1 | - | 11 | CASMKQGQQYF | TGTGCCAGCATGAAACAGGGACAACAGTACTTC
TRBJ2-7 | TRBV19 | - | 13 | CASSLPGPYEQYF | TGTGCCAGTAGTCTGCCAGGGCCCTACGAGCAGTACTTC
TRBJ2-3 | TRBV6-6 | - | 15 | CASSYGGISTDTQYF | TGTGCCAGCAGTTACGGCGGAATTAGCACAGATACGCAGTATTTT
TRBJ1-5 | TRBV6-1 | - | 13 | CASSVELNQPQHF | TGTGCCAGCAGCGTTGAGCTCAATCAGCCCCAGCATTTT
TRBJ2-5 | TRBV6-1 | - | 13 | CASSEAWGETQYF | TGTGCCAGCAGTGAAGCCTGGGGAGAGACCCAGTACTTC
TRBJ2-6 | TRBV28 | - | 17 | CASSLVGRLSGANVLTF | TGTGCCAGCAGTTTGGTAGGCAGGCTCTCTGGGGCCAACGTCCTGACTTTC
TRBJ2-7 | TRBV2 | - | 13 | CASSPETLAEQYF | TGTGCCAGCAGTCCTGAGACTCTGGCCGAGCAGTACTTC